Each of the 16 T cell receptor beta chains below was sequenced from the same sample in a study of blood T cell repertoires in COVID-19. Data came from immunoSEQ multiplex PCR; TCRdb stores just in-frame clones and leaves some out. The repertoire has almost 55,000 clones, 70% to 90% of them found once; the top ten carry roughly 5%. The sample consisted of peripheral blood. The receptor set was obtained from a human donor in a cohort sampled during active COVID-19.

The chain couples TRBV6-1 to TRBJ1-2, with D unresolved. V was pared by 1 base and J by 6 bases, with 6 bases between. Germline assignment: CDR1 MNHNS and CDR2 SASEGT. The CDR3 is made up of 12 amino acids. The CDR3 reads CASSEVGDGYTF. CDR3 coding DNA: TGTGCCAGCAGTGAAGTGGGAGATGGCTACACCTTC.

The V and J genes are TRBV19 and TRBJ1-3; 9 positions match TRBD1. The CDR3 length is 15 residues. Germline CDR1 and CDR2: LNHDA and SQIVND (reference sequence). Unmatched junction bases numbered 10, after V lost 9 bases and J lost 4 bases. DNA of the CDR3: TGTGCCAGCAAGAGGGACAGGGAGGCGGGAAACACCATATATTTT. This codes for CASKRDREAGNTIYF.

V gene TRBV11-1 combines with J gene TRBJ2-7; possible D gene TRBD2, 6 bases. The CDR3 has 16 amino acids. Trimming took 5 bases from V and 2 from J, leaving 19 bases between them. Germline CDR1 and CDR2: SGHAT and FQDESV (reference sequence). The CDR3 loop reads CASSPRAGRNTYEQYF. CDR3 bases: TGTGCCAGCAGCCCTAGGGCGGGACGGAACACCTACGAGCAGTACTTC. The full variable domain, with the rest looked up from reference TRBV11-1 and TRBJ2-7, is EAEVAQSPRYKITEKSQAVAFWCDPISGHATLYWYRQILGQGPELLVQFQDESVVDDSQLPKDRFSAERLKGVDSTLKIQPAELGDSAMYLCASSPRAGRNTYEQYFGPGTRLTVT.

The CDR3 nucleotides read TGTGCCAGCAGCCGACAGGGGGGTTCACCCCTCCACTTT. Amino acids: CASSRQGGSPLHF. The rearrangement uses TRBV11-3 and TRBJ1-6; 9 bases fit TRBD1. This CDR3 has 13 amino acids. V shed 5 bases, J shed 9 bases, and the junction held 2 bases outside the gene matches. Germline loops: CDR1 SGHNT, CDR2 YENEEA.

The sample holds one count of this clone. This chain uses TRBV5-1 with TRBJ1-1; the match to TRBD1 covers 8 bases. The V gene's germline CDR1 is SGHRS and CDR2 YFSETQ. CDR3 size: 17 residues. V gave up 5 bases and J gave up 0 bases; unmatched junction bases: 12. This chain's CDR3 is CASRLEQGGWLNTEAFF. In DNA, the CDR3 is TGCGCCAGCAGACTAGAACAGGGGGGATGGTTGAACACTGAAGCTTTCTTT. The whole variable domain, filled in from reference TRBV5-1 and TRBJ1-1, reads KAGVTQTPRYLIKTRGQQVTLSCSPISGHRSVSWYQQTPGQGLQFLFEYFSETQRNKGNFPGRFSGRQFSNSRSEMNVSTLELGDSALYLCASRLEQGGWLNTEAFFGQGTRLTVV.

This sequence joins TRBV29-1 and TRBJ1-4; D possibly corresponds to TRBD1 (5 bases). The CDR3 covers 14 residues. Germline V lookup: CDR1 SQVTM, CDR2 ANQGSEA. The V end lost 7 bases, the J end lost 5 bases, and 17 bases lay between the germline ends. The DNA of the CDR3 is TGCAGCGGGGGGGGTTCGAGGGTAAATGAAAAACTGTTTTTT. Its protein is CSGGGSRVNEKLFF. Full variable domain (remainder filled in from reference TRBV29-1 and TRBJ1-4): SAVISQKPSRDICQRGTSLTIQCQVDSQVTMMFWYRQQPGQSLTLIATANQGSEATYESGFVIDKFPISRPNLTFSTLTVSNMSPEDSSIYLCSGGGSRVNEKLFFGSGTQLSVL.

This clone appeared a few times. This rearrangement joins TRBV6-6 to TRBJ2-7, with TRBD1 as a possible D gene (6 bases). The CDR3 has 15 amino acids. Trimming shortened V by 0 bases and J by 2 bases, and 11 bases separated the two germline ends. Germline lookup yields CDR1 MNHNY and CDR2 SVGAGI (reference sequence). As DNA, the CDR3 is TGTGCCAGCAGTTACTCGGCAGGGGTGGCCTACGAGCAGTACTTC. Translating gives CASSYSAGVAYEQYF.

The V call is TRBV5-1, the J call TRBJ1-1; the D is unclear. Germline V gene lookup returns CDR1 SGHRS and CDR2 YFSETQ. CDR3 length: 15 amino acids. Trimming shortened V by 4 bases and J by 4 bases, and 17 bases separated the two germline ends. The CDR3 protein is CASSPEVGVSTEAFF. The CDR3 DNA reads TGCGCCAGCAGCCCGGAGGTGGGAGTAAGCACTGAAGCTTTCTTT.

This chain connects TRBV7-8 to TRBJ2-2; no clear D. The CDR3 has 15 residues. With 4 bases removed from V and 0 bases from J, the gap between germline ends came to 9 bases. CDR1 is SGHVS and CDR2 is FQNEAQ in the germline V gene. The DNA of the CDR3 is TGTGCCAGCAGCTCGAGACAAGCGAACACCGGGGAGCTGTTTTTT. Protein product: CASSSRQANTGELFF.

The chain employs TRBV2 and TRBJ1-1; the D is unclear. V lost 6 bases to trimming and J lost 2 bases, with 19 bases between them. Germline V gene data show CDR1 as SNHLY and CDR2 as FYNNEI. The CDR3 has 16 residues. The CDR3 DNA follows: TGTGCCAGCAGCGATCAGCCAGCGAGAGCAAACACTGAAGCTTTCTTT. This translates into CASSDQPARANTEAFF.

The CDR3 protein is CASSPSQGGQYF. The CDR3 nucleotides read TGTGCCAGCTCACCAAGCCAGGGGGGACAGTACTTC. The rearrangement joins TRBV18 to TRBJ2-7, with D possibly matching TRBD1 (7 bases). From germline, CDR1 is KGHSH and CDR2 LQKENI. The CDR3 is 12 amino acids. V lost 2 bases and J 10 bases, leaving 12 bases between the germline ends.

V and J are TRBV4-3 and TRBJ1-4; D gene ambiguous. The germline V and J ends were trimmed by 6 bases and 0 bases, with 11 bases remaining between them. This CDR3 has 15 residues. Germline V gene sequence: CDR1 LGHNA, CDR2 YSLEER. CDR3 in amino acids: CASSLSVATNEKLFF. The DNA of the CDR3 is TGCGCCAGCAGTCTGAGTGTTGCAACTAATGAAAAACTGTTTTTT.

This clone was observed a handful of times. The chain carries TRBV27 and TRBJ1-2; 10 nucleotides line up with TRBD1. Trimming removed 8 bases from V and 8 bases from J; junction bases left unmatched: 20. CDR1 is MNHEY and CDR2 is SMNVEV in the germline V gene (reference sequence). CDR3 length equals 17 residues. CDR3 amino acids: CASVRTGTGVSGAGYTF. CDR3 coding DNA: TGTGCCAGCGTCAGGACCGGGACAGGGGTATCGGGTGCGGGCTACACCTTC.

CDR3 sequence reads: CATSSLTGGSYEQYF. Written as DNA, the CDR3 is TGTGCCACCTCGAGCCTGACAGGGGGCTCCTACGAGCAGTACTTC. V gene TRBV24-1 combines with J gene TRBJ2-7, with 9 nucleotides matching TRBD1. There are 15 residues in the CDR3. Trimming cost V 9 bases and J 0 bases; bases outside gene matches: 8. Germline CDR1 is KGHDR and CDR2 is SFDVKD.

The table lists this clone with a count of one. This chain joins TRBV28 and TRBJ1-5; 7 positions agree with TRBD1. The V gene's germline CDR1 is MDHEN and CDR2 SYDVKM. V dropped 7 bases and J dropped 4; count of bases not matched to a gene: 10. The length of the CDR3 is 15 residues. The CDR3 reads CASTRLDRENQPQHF. The CDR3 region has the DNA TGTGCCAGCACTCGACTTGACAGGGAGAATCAGCCCCAGCATTTT.

The CDR3, as DNA: TGTGCCAGCACCCGGACAGGGGGCGCCAGTGGCTACACCTTC. It is translated as CASTRTGGASGYTF. The chain recombines TRBV5-6 with TRBJ1-2; 11 bases agree with TRBD1. J lost 7 bases, V lost 6 bases, and 8 bases had no gene match. The CDR3 totals 14 residues. Germline V lookup: CDR1 SGHDT, CDR2 YYEEEE. Using reference TRBV5-6 and TRBJ1-2 for the parts outside the CDR3, the full variable domain is DAGVTQSPTHLIKTRGQQVTLRCSPKSGHDTVSWYQQALGQGPQFIFQYYEEEERQRGNFPDRFSGHQFPNYSSELNVNALLLGDSALYLCASTRTGGASGYTFGSGTRLTVV.